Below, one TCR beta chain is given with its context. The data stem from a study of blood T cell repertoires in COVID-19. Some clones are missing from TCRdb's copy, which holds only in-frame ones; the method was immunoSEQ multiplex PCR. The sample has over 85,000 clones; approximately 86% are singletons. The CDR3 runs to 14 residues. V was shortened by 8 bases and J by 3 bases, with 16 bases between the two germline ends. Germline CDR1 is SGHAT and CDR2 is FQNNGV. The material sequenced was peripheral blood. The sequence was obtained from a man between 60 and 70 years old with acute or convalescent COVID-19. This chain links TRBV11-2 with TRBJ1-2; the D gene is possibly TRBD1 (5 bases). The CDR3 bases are TGTGCCAGCTCAGGTGGATCAGGGTACTATGGCTACACCTTC. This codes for CASSGGSGYYGYTF.